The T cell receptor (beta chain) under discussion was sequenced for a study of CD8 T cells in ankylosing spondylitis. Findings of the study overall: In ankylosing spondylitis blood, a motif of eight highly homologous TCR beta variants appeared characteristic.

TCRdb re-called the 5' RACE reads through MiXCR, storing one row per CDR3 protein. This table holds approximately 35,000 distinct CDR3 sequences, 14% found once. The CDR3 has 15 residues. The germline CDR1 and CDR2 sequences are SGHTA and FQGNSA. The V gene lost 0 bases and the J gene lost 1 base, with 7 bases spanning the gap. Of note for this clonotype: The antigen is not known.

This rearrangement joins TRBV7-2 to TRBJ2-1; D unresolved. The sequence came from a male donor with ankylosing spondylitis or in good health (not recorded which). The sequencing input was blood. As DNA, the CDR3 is TGTGCCAGCAGCTTAGCCAGGATTTCCTACAATGAGCAGTTCTTC. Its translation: CASSLARISYNEQFF.